One and the same sample provided the 10 T cell receptor beta chains below, sequenced in a study of T cell responses to AZD1222 COVID-19 vaccine. Sequencing was performed with immunoSEQ multiplex PCR; in TCRdb, only in-frame clones are kept and a portion is missing. Of fewer than 150,000 clones in the sample, approximately 85% were seen once. The specimen was peripheral blood, collected 28 days after the second AZD1222 dose. The source is an adult who received the AZD1222 COVID-19 vaccine.

V and J are TRBV24-1 and TRBJ2-1; possibly TRBD1 or TRBD2 for D (5 bases each). V lost 3 bases, J lost 5 bases, and 19 bases lay in between. From germline, CDR1 is KGHDR and CDR2 SFDVKD. The CDR3 has 17 residues. The DNA of the CDR3 is TGTGCCACCAGTGATCCCCTAGGAGAGGGACGCAACAATGAGCAGTTCTTC. Protein: CATSDPLGEGRNNEQFF.

The chain couples TRBV6-6 to TRBJ1-6; unclear D gene. Per the germline V gene, CDR1 is MNHNY and CDR2 is SVGAGI (reference sequence). This CDR3 has 16 residues. Between the trimmed V and J ends, which lost 6 bases and 7 bases, there was a span of 19 bases. CDR3 protein: CASRSPGNPGNSPLHF. The CDR3 DNA reads as TGTGCCAGCAGATCTCCTGGTAACCCGGGAAATTCACCCCTCCACTTT.

V and J are TRBV5-1 and TRBJ1-1, with TRBD1 matching over 9 bases. This CDR3 is built from 15 residues. After removal of 4 bases from V and 3 bases from J, the junction contained 7 bases not matched to a gene. Germline V gene data show CDR1 as SGHRS and CDR2 as YFSETQ. This chain's CDR3 is CASSIPGTGYTEAFF. In DNA, the CDR3 is TGCGCCAGCAGCATACCCGGGACAGGGTACACTGAAGCTTTCTTT.

The V gene is TRBV24-1, the J gene TRBJ2-1; a weak D match, TRBD2 (6 bases). V lost 0 bases and J 5 bases, leaving 16 bases between the germline ends. The germline gives CDR1 KGHDR, CDR2 SFDVKD. CDR3 length equals 17 residues. The CDR3 sequence is CATSDLDHSGSHNEQFF. The CDR3 DNA follows: TGTGCCACCAGTGATTTGGATCATAGCGGTTCACACAATGAGCAGTTCTTC.

The sample holds a few counts of this clone. This chain connects TRBV7-9 to TRBJ1-6; TRBD1 matches 9 bases. The germline V gene has CDR1 SEHNR and CDR2 FQNEAQ (reference sequence). V lost 5 bases, J lost 7 bases, and 9 bases stayed unmatched. The CDR3 length is 16 residues. CDR3 region: CASSRAGTGRNSPLHF. CDR3 DNA sequence: TGTGCCAGCAGCCGGGCCGGGACAGGGAGGAATTCACCCCTCCACTTT. The full variable domain, completed using reference TRBV7-9 and TRBJ1-6, is DTGVSQNPRHKITKRGQNVTFRCDPISEHNRLYWYRQTLGQGPEFLTYFQNEAQLEKSRLLSDRFSAERPKGSFSTLEIQRTEQGDSAMYLCASSRAGTGRNSPLHFGNGTRLTVT.

V gene TRBV14 combines with J gene TRBJ1-1; 8 bases are a match to TRBD1. From germline, CDR1 is SGHDN and CDR2 FVKESK. This CDR3 is 14 amino acids long. After removal of 6 bases from V and 5 bases from J, the junction contained 8 bases not matched to a gene. The CDR3 reads CASRIGQGGTEAFF. CDR3 DNA: TGTGCCAGCAGGATAGGACAGGGCGGAACTGAAGCTTTCTTT.

This rearrangement joins TRBV2 to TRBJ2-5; D unclear. The V gene's germline CDR1 is SNHLY and CDR2 FYNNEI. The CDR3 has 14 residues. The V end lost 9 bases, the J end lost 1 base, and 15 bases lay between the germline ends. CDR3 residues: CASVRPMGQETQYF. The CDR3 DNA follows: TGTGCCAGTGTCAGGCCAATGGGCCAAGAGACCCAGTACTTC.

The rearrangement joins TRBV4-2 to TRBJ1-2; weak D call: TRBD1 (5 bases). Germline CDR1 LGHNA, CDR2 YNFKEQ. Trimming cost V 0 bases and J 3 bases, with 11 bases left between them. The CDR3 totals 15 residues. In DNA, the CDR3 is TGTGCCAGCAGCCAAGACCTCCAGGGATACTATGGCTACACCTTC. It encodes CASSQDLQGYYGYTF.

The chain recombines TRBV7-2 with TRBJ2-7; TRBD1 or TRBD2 may be the D gene (6 bases each). Germline values: CDR1 SGHTA, CDR2 FQGNSA. The CDR3 is 14 amino acids. V was clipped by 5 bases and J by 4 bases, with 15 bases between them. This CDR3 reads CASSALGGSYEQYF. DNA for the CDR3: TGTGCCAGCAGCGCCCTGGGGGGCTCGTACGAGCAGTACTTC.

V usage is TRBV11-3 and J usage is TRBJ2-7, with D possibly TRBD2 on 6 matching bases. The CDR3 spans 14 residues. V was cut by 2 bases and J by 7 bases, with 15 bases left in between. The V gene's germline CDR1 is SGHNT and CDR2 YENEEA. The CDR3 nucleotides read TGTGCCAGCAGCTTATTAACGGGAGTGTGGGAGCAGTACTTC. This gives the protein CASSLLTGVWEQYF. The full variable domain, completed using reference TRBV11-3 and TRBJ2-7, is EAGVVQSPRYKIIEKKQPVAFWCNPISGHNTLYWYLQNLGQGPELLIRYENEEAVDDSQLPKDRFSAERLKGVDSTLKIQPAELGDSAVYLCASSLLTGVWEQYFGPGTRLTVT.